This is a list of T cell receptor beta chains from one sample in a study of blood T cell repertoires in COVID-19. Clones were sequenced by immunoSEQ multiplex PCR, and TCRdb holds only the in-frame ones, with some missing. The sample holds about 200,000 clones, 88% seen once. Source material: peripheral blood. These receptors all come from a man in his forties or fifties with COVID-19, enrolled during active disease. Each CDR3 is given with its conserved first and last residue. Fields, in order: J gene, D gene, V gene, clone size, CDR3 DNA, CDR3 protein. D genes are given only for firm matches. The size of a clone is reported for some rows only, either as once, few or many, or as a class for expanded clones.

>TRBJ1-1|-|TRBV7-8|-
TGTGCCAGCAGCGTATGGTTGGGGCAGACTGAAGCTTTCTTT
CASSVWLGQTEAFF
>TRBJ2-1|TRBD2|TRBV27|-
TGTGCCAGCAGTTTCCCCTTAACAAGCGGGAGAATCAATGAGCAGTTCTTC
CASSFPLTSGRINEQFF
>TRBJ2-1|TRBD2|TRBV7-7|once
TGTGCTAGCAGCTTAGCGGGAGGGCCAAATGAGCAGTTCTTC
CASSLAGGPNEQFF
>TRBJ2-7|TRBD2|TRBV19|-
TGTGCCAGTAGTATGAGGACTAGCGGGGGAAACTACGAGCAGTACTTC
CASSMRTSGGNYEQYF
>TRBJ1-1|TRBD1|TRBV6-6|-
TGTGCCAGCAGTGGATTACAGGGGCTGAACACTGAAGCTTTCTTT
CASSGLQGLNTEAFF
>TRBJ1-2|-|TRBV15|-
TGTGCCACCAGCAGAGATCCACAGGGTCTTGGCTACACCTTC
CATSRDPQGLGYTF
>TRBJ2-1|TRBD2|TRBV11-2|-
TGTGCCAGCAGCTTAGCAGGCGGGAGCTCCTACAATGAGCAGTTCTTC
CASSLAGGSSYNEQFF
>TRBJ1-2|TRBD1|TRBV29-1|-
TGCAGCGTTGAAGCCGGGACAGGGAATGGCTACACCTTC
CSVEAGTGNGYTF
>TRBJ2-7|-|TRBV20-1|-
TGCAGTGCTAGTGGCGGGACGCACTACGAGCAGTACTTC
CSASGGTHYEQYF
>TRBJ2-1|TRBD2|TRBV7-6|-
TGTGCCAGCAGCTCAGGGACTAGCGGGGAATACAATGAGCAGTTCTTC
CASSSGTSGEYNEQFF
>TRBJ1-5|-|TRBV4-3|once
TGCGCCAGCAGCCAAGATCGTGACACGGGCAATCAGCCCCAGCATTTT
CASSQDRDTGNQPQHF
>TRBJ2-2|TRBD2|TRBV11-2|-
TGTGCCAGCAGCTTCGGGACTAGCGGGGGGCACCCCCGTTTTGGGGAGCTGTTTTTT
CASSFGTSGGHPRFGELFF
>TRBJ2-5|-|TRBV3-1/TRBV3-2|-
TGTGCCAGCAGCCTGCTGGCGGGACCATCGTACTTC
CASSLLAGPSYF
>TRBJ2-7|TRBD2|TRBV30|once
TGTGCCTGGACCGGGACTAGCTTCCTGAGCTCCTACGAGCAGTACTTC
CAWTGTSFLSSYEQYF
>TRBJ2-7|-|TRBV6-2/TRBV6-3|few
TGTGCCAGCAGTTACGGCACGGGAGTCTCACGCCCCTACGAGCAGTACTTC
CASSYGTGVSRPYEQYF
>TRBJ1-1|TRBD1|TRBV6-4|-
TGTGCCAGCAGCGAACAGGGGGATGGCACTGAAGCTTTCTTT
CASSEQGDGTEAFF